These 9 T cell receptor beta chains were sequenced from one sample in a study of shared clonotypes between healthy human individuals. Sequencing was performed with immunoSEQ multiplex PCR; in TCRdb, only in-frame clones are kept and a portion is missing. The data show 800,000 to 950,000 clones, approximately 97% seen once. Terminally differentiated effector memory CD45RA+ cells were excluded by CCR7 positive selection of CD45RO-negative cells. Specimen: naive CD8+ T cells sorted from blood. These receptors came from a man between 25 and 39 years old in good health.

The rearrangement links TRBV10-3 to TRBJ2-1; the match to TRBD2 covers 7 bases. CDR3 size: 15 residues. V lost 0 bases, J lost 4 bases, and 3 bases stayed unmatched. The germline V gene encodes CDR1 ENHRY and CDR2 SYGVKD. The CDR3 loop reads CAISESSSGYNEQFF. DNA of the CDR3: TGTGCCATCAGTGAGTCGTCTAGCGGATACAATGAGCAGTTCTTC.

V is TRBV6-1 and J is TRBJ2-7, with D tentatively TRBD2 (6 bases). Trimming pared 1 base from V and 3 bases from J, leaving 13 bases between. The germline gives CDR1 MNHNS, CDR2 SASEGT. The CDR3 runs 15 residues. For the CDR3, the DNA is TGTGCCAGCAGTGAAGTGGGGGGAGCCGTCTACGAGCAGTACTTC. Amino acid sequence: CASSEVGGAVYEQYF.

V gene TRBV2 combines with J gene TRBJ2-7; TRBD1 matches 7 bases. CDR1 is SNHLY, CDR2 FYNNEI, per germline. V lost 9 bases to trimming and J lost 1 base; unmatched junction nucleotides: 3. CDR3 length equals 12 residues. This CDR3 is CARGDSSYEQYF. CDR3 in DNA: TGTGCCAGAGGGGACAGTTCCTACGAGCAGTACTTC.

The chain uses TRBV4-3 and TRBJ2-7, with D perhaps assigned TRBD1 or TRBD2 (5 bases each). Germline V gene lookup returns CDR1 LGHNA and CDR2 YSLEER. V was trimmed by 0 bases and J by 2 bases, leaving 5 bases between them. This CDR3 comprises 13 residues. The CDR3 sequence: CASSQEGPYEQYF. The CDR3 DNA is TGCGCCAGCAGCCAAGAGGGACCCTACGAGCAGTACTTC.

This chain joins TRBV7-6 and TRBJ2-7; TRBD1 matches 7 bases. Per the germline V gene, CDR1 is SGHVS and CDR2 is FNYEAQ. J lost 3 bases, V lost 2 bases, and 4 bases had no gene match. This CDR3 comprises 14 residues. The CDR3 loop reads CASSLYGQDYEQYF. The CDR3, as DNA: TGTGCCAGCAGCTTATACGGACAGGACTACGAGCAGTACTTC.

V is TRBV7-8 and J is TRBJ2-1; TRBD2 matches 7 bases. The CDR3 is made up of 17 amino acids. Germline V lookup: CDR1 SGHVS, CDR2 FQNEAQ. The V and J ends lost 7 bases and 4 bases, in that order; junction bases with no gene match: 16. CDR3 sequence reads: CASTPPMSSGVYNEQFF. The CDR3 region has the DNA TGTGCCAGCACCCCCCCGATGTCTAGCGGAGTTTACAATGAGCAGTTCTTC.

This clone was seen more than once but under ten times. The chain couples TRBV7-2 to TRBJ2-1; D not resolved. The V end was cut by 0 bases, the J end by 9 bases, with 24 bases between. Germline loops: CDR1 SGHTA, CDR2 FQGNSA. The CDR3 spans 18 residues. As DNA, the CDR3 is TGTGCCAGCAGCTTAGCGCTAACTGGCCTTCAATCAAAGGGTGAGCAGTTCTTC. As protein: CASSLALTGLQSKGEQFF. Variable domain in full (rest from reference TRBV7-2 and TRBJ2-1): GAGVSQSPSNKVTEKGKDVELRCDPISGHTALYWYRQSLGQGLEFLIYFQGNSAPDKSGLPSDRFSAERTGGSVSTLTIQRTQQEDSAVYLCASSLALTGLQSKGEQFFGPGTRLTVL.

V gene TRBV5-4 combines with J gene TRBJ2-1; D call uncertain. Trimming left V 1 base short and J 5 bases short, with 10 bases between. This CDR3 contains 14 residues. Germline loops: CDR1 SGHNT, CDR2 YYREEE (reference sequence). CDR3 loop: CASSLRESHNEQFF. CDR3 sequence (DNA): TGTGCCAGCAGCTTGAGAGAGTCCCACAATGAGCAGTTCTTC.

V is TRBV7-9 and J is TRBJ1-1; TRBD1 might be the D (5 bases). V gave up 3 bases and J gave up 6 bases, with 17 bases separating them. This CDR3 is 15 amino acids long. In germline, CDR1 is SEHNR, CDR2 FQNEAQ (reference sequence). The CDR3 DNA sequence: TGTGCCAGCAGCTTTGAGCTCGGACAATCTTCTGAAGCTTTCTTT. It encodes CASSFELGQSSEAFF.